The 5 T cell receptor beta chains presented below share a single source sample, sequenced in a study of T cells in localized non-small cell lung cancer. Sequenced by immunoSEQ multiplex PCR; TCRdb stores in-frame clones only, minus some. The top ten clones hold 8% to 9.5% of a sample with 2,500 to 3,000 clones, about 25% of them seen once. The source material was lung tumor tissue, sampled before any cancer treatment. These receptors came from a male donor at least 60 years old with stage III lung adenocarcinoma.

The chain employs TRBV18 and TRBJ1-4; D perhaps matches TRBD1 (5 bases). The CDR3 runs to 16 residues. V gave up 1 base and J gave up 10 bases, with 19 bases separating them. Germline V lookup: CDR1 KGHSH, CDR2 LQKENI. CDR3 loop: CASSPLPGPQMGKLFF. The CDR3 DNA follows: TGTGCCAGCTCACCACTTCCGGGACCTCAAATGGGAAAACTGTTTTTT.

The chain combines TRBV19 with TRBJ1-2; D ambiguous. The V end was cut by 5 bases, the J end by 3 bases, with 16 bases between. Germline loops: CDR1 LNHDA, CDR2 SQIVND (reference sequence). The CDR3 sequence is 15 residues long. CDR3 amino acids: CASSLDRSAYYGYTF. The CDR3 DNA sequence: TGTGCCAGTAGTCTCGACCGTTCCGCTTACTATGGCTACACCTTC.

V is TRBV11-3 and J is TRBJ1-3, with a possible D match to TRBD1 (5 bases). This CDR3 spans 17 amino acids. CDR1 and CDR2 (germline): SGHNT, YENEEA. The V gene lost 5 bases and the J gene lost 0 bases, with 17 bases spanning the gap. CDR3 DNA: TGTGCCAGCAGCCCCCAGGTGGGGCGGAGCTCTGGAAACACCATATATTTT. It translates to CASSPQVGRSSGNTIYF.

The V call is TRBV19, the J call TRBJ2-3; D remains unclear. The CDR3 spans 13 residues. The germline V gene encodes CDR1 LNHDA and CDR2 SQIVND (reference sequence). V lost 5 bases and J 2 bases, leaving 8 bases between the germline ends. CDR3 residues: CASSLIPTDTQYF. CDR3 nucleotides: TGTGCCAGTAGTCTCATACCCACAGATACGCAGTATTTT.

The chain carries TRBV9 and TRBJ2-1; 8 bases line up with TRBD2. CDR1 is SGDLS, CDR2 YYNGEE, per germline. V dropped 4 bases and J dropped 6; count of bases not matched to a gene: 9. The CDR3 totals 15 residues. The CDR3 protein is CASSPGGARSNEQFF. CDR3 sequence (DNA): TGTGCCAGCAGCCCCGGGGGGGCCCGTTCCAATGAGCAGTTCTTC.